The clone carrying this TCR beta chain was recorded only once. Its antigen is still unknown. Generated by immunoSEQ multiplex PCR, the TCRdb table keeps only in-frame clones and is missing some. The profile shows about 93,000 clones, approximately 92% of them singletons. The data were taken from a study of graft-versus-host responses after intestinal transplantation. The study, taken as a whole, reports: GvH clones were identified in recipient marrow, with some first appearing in ileum or blood.

The CDR3 contains 13 residues. Germline CDR1 reads PRHDT; CDR2 reads FYEKMQ (reference sequence). The V call is TRBV13, the J call TRBJ2-5; TRBD2 might be the D (5 bases). The J call may be mistaken, given a closer DNA end match to TRBJ2-7. The sequence came from a human donor who received an intestinal transplant. Material: unstimulated CD8+ T cells sorted from spleen or lymph node cells, obtained before intestinal transplant. The CDR3 protein is CASSFEGRYEQYF. In DNA form, the CDR3 reads TGTGCCAGCAGCTTCGAAGGGAGATACGAGCAGTACTTC.